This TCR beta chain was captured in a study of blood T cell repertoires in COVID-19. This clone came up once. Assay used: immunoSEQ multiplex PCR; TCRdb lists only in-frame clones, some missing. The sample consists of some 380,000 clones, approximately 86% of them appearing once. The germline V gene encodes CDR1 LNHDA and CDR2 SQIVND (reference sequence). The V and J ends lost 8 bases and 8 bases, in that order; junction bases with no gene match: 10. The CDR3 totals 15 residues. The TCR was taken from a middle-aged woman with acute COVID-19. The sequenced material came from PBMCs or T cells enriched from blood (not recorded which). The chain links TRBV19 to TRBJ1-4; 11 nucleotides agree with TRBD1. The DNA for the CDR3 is TGTGCCAGTCACGGACAGGGGGCACCACCCGAAAAACTGTTTTTT. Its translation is CASHGQGAPPEKLFF.